The rows below give T cell receptor beta chains drawn from one sample of a study of blood T cell repertoires in COVID-19. Method: immunoSEQ multiplex PCR; TCRdb's copy keeps in-frame clones and lacks some. The top ten hold 2% to 2.5% of the sample, which has 200,000 to 300,000 clones, around 87% seen once. The specimen was peripheral blood. Source of these receptors: a woman between 50 and 59 years old with acute or convalescent COVID-19. Each CDR3 is given with its conserved first and last residue. A D gene is named only where the DNA matches it firmly. Part of the rows lack a size; the others show once, few, many or a class for expanded clones.

D	J	V	length	size	DNA	CDR3
NA	TRBJ1-1	TRBV3-1/TRBV3-2	15	NA	TGTGCCAGCAGCCACTTTTCGGGGACAAACACTGAAGCTTTCTTT	CASSHFSGTNTEAFF
TRBD2	TRBJ2-3	TRBV6-5	14	NA	TGTGCCAGCTCACCGGCGGGAGGAGAAGATACGCAGTATTTT	CASSPAGGEDTQYF
TRBD2	TRBJ2-1	TRBV7-2	14	NA	TGTGCCAGCAGCTTCAGCGGGACCTACAATGAGCAGTTCTTC	CASSFSGTYNEQFF
NA	TRBJ2-6	TRBV30	17	NA	TGTGCCTGGAGTGCCCTCAGGGGTGGGTCTGGGGCCAACGTCCTGACTTTC	CAWSALRGGSGANVLTF
NA	TRBJ1-6	TRBV27	16	NA	TGTGCCAGCAGACCCGGTGGGAGCTCCTATAATTCACCCCTCCACTTT	CASRPGGSSYNSPLHF
TRBD1	TRBJ2-7	TRBV2	16	NA	TGTGCCAGCAGAGCACGACAGGGGACCGTAAGTTACGAGCAGTACTTC	CASRARQGTVSYEQYF
TRBD1	TRBJ2-3	TRBV19	13	NA	TGTGCCAGCCAAGGACAGGGTACAGATACGCAGTATTTT	CASQGQGTDTQYF
NA	TRBJ2-7	TRBV4-2	17	NA	TGTGCCAGCAGCCAAGAAAGCGTTTCGGGATCCGGCTACGAGCAGTACTTC	CASSQESVSGSGYEQYF
NA	TRBJ2-1	TRBV11-2	13	NA	TGTGCCAGCAGCTTAGGCGGGACCAGTGAGCAGTTCTTC	CASSLGGTSEQFF
NA	TRBJ2-1	TRBV7-2	14	NA	TGTGCCAGCGGACCTGGGAGTCGGTACAATGAGCAGTTCTTC	CASGPGSRYNEQFF
NA	TRBJ2-7	TRBV6-1	15	NA	TGTGCCAGCAGTGAATGGCGGGACAGATACTACGAGCAGTACTTC	CASSEWRDRYYEQYF
NA	TRBJ2-1	TRBV9	16	NA	TGTGCCAGCAGCGTAGCTCCGCGGGAAAGCGGCAATGAGCAGTTCTTC	CASSVAPRESGNEQFF
NA	TRBJ1-3	TRBV19	11	few	TGTGCCACTAGCTATGGAAACACCATATATTTT	CATSYGNTIYF
TRBD1	TRBJ1-6	TRBV9	17	NA	TGTGCCAGCAGCCCAGTCAGGGGGGCGTTAAACAATTCACCCCTCCACTTT	CASSPVRGALNNSPLHF
TRBD2	TRBJ2-5	TRBV11-2	17	NA	TGTGCCAGCAGCTTAGATAGGGGACTAGCGGTCCAAGAGACCCAGTACTTC	CASSLDRGLAVQETQYF
NA	TRBJ1-6	TRBV30	14	NA	TGTGCCTGGAGACAGGGTTTACTTAATTCACCCCTCCACTTT	CAWRQGLLNSPLHF
TRBD1	TRBJ2-7	TRBV15	17	NA	TGTGCCACCAGCCCTACGCGTCTCGGGACAGGGAGGTACGAGCAGTACTTC	CATSPTRLGTGRYEQYF
TRBD1	TRBJ2-7	TRBV15	15	NA	TGTGCCACCAGCAGATATGGGGACAGGGGGTACGAGCAGTACTTC	CATSRYGDRGYEQYF
NA	TRBJ1-4	TRBV6-6	14	NA	TGTGCCAGCAGCATCAGGGTCACTAATGAAAAACTGTTTTTT	CASSIRVTNEKLFF
TRBD2	TRBJ2-1	TRBV3-1/TRBV3-2	16	NA	TGTGCCAGCAGCCAATTGAGCGGGAGAATTGGCAATGAGCAGTTCTTC	CASSQLSGRIGNEQFF
NA	TRBJ1-1	TRBV2	14	NA	TGTGCCAGCAGCTATATTCAGGGTATCACTGAAGCTTTCTTT	CASSYIQGITEAFF
NA	TRBJ1-5	TRBV18	14	NA	TGTGCCAGCTCACCAACAGGATTCAATCAGCCCCAGCATTTT	CASSPTGFNQPQHF
NA	TRBJ2-2	TRBV3-1/TRBV3-2	16	NA	TGTGCCAGCAGCCACCCCAGGGACACGAACACCGGGGAGCTGTTTTTT	CASSHPRDTNTGELFF
NA	TRBJ1-2	TRBV6-1	13	NA	TGTGCCAGCAGTGAAGCGTTGGGGGCTGGCTACACCTTC	CASSEALGAGYTF
NA	TRBJ1-1	TRBV7-9	15	NA	TGTGCCAGCAGCTTATTTCTCGGCGGCAACACTGAAGCTTTCTTT	CASSLFLGGNTEAFF
NA	TRBJ2-7	TRBV29-1	13	NA	TGCAGCGTGGGACAACTAGGGCTCTACGAGCAGTACTTC	CSVGQLGLYEQYF
NA	TRBJ1-4	TRBV7-9	13	NA	TGTGCCAGCAGCTCAGGGGTCGACGAAAAACTGTTTTTT	CASSSGVDEKLFF
NA	TRBJ2-2	TRBV6-5	14	NA	TGTGCCAGCAGCCTAAATACCTGGACCGGGGAGCTGTTTTTT	CASSLNTWTGELFF
NA	TRBJ1-1	TRBV30	11	NA	TGTGCCTGGAAGGGAGAAGCTGAAGCTTTCTTT	CAWKGEAEAFF
TRBD2	TRBJ2-1	TRBV7-9	18	NA	TGTGCCAGCAGCACCGGGACTAGCGGGATTAATTGGCGGAATGAGCAGTTCTTC	CASSTGTSGINWRNEQFF
TRBD1	TRBJ1-2	TRBV6-5	11	NA	TGTGCCAGCAGAACAGGGGATGGCTACACCTTC	CASRTGDGYTF
TRBD1	TRBJ1-5	TRBV27	12	NA	TGTGCCAGCACAACAGGGGTTCAGCCCCAGCATTTT	CASTTGVQPQHF
TRBD1	TRBJ1-2	TRBV19	17	many	TGTGCCAGTAGTACTACTCGTGCCGGGACAGAGAACTATGGCTACACCTTC	CASSTTRAGTENYGYTF
NA	TRBJ2-3	TRBV4-3	13	NA	TGCGCCAGCGGGAGGACTCCCGCAGATACGCAGTATTTT	CASGRTPADTQYF
NA	TRBJ2-7	TRBV15	18	NA	TGTGCCACCAGCAGTGCCGTTGGACAGCAACCCAAAAGCTACGAGCAGTACTTC	CATSSAVGQQPKSYEQYF